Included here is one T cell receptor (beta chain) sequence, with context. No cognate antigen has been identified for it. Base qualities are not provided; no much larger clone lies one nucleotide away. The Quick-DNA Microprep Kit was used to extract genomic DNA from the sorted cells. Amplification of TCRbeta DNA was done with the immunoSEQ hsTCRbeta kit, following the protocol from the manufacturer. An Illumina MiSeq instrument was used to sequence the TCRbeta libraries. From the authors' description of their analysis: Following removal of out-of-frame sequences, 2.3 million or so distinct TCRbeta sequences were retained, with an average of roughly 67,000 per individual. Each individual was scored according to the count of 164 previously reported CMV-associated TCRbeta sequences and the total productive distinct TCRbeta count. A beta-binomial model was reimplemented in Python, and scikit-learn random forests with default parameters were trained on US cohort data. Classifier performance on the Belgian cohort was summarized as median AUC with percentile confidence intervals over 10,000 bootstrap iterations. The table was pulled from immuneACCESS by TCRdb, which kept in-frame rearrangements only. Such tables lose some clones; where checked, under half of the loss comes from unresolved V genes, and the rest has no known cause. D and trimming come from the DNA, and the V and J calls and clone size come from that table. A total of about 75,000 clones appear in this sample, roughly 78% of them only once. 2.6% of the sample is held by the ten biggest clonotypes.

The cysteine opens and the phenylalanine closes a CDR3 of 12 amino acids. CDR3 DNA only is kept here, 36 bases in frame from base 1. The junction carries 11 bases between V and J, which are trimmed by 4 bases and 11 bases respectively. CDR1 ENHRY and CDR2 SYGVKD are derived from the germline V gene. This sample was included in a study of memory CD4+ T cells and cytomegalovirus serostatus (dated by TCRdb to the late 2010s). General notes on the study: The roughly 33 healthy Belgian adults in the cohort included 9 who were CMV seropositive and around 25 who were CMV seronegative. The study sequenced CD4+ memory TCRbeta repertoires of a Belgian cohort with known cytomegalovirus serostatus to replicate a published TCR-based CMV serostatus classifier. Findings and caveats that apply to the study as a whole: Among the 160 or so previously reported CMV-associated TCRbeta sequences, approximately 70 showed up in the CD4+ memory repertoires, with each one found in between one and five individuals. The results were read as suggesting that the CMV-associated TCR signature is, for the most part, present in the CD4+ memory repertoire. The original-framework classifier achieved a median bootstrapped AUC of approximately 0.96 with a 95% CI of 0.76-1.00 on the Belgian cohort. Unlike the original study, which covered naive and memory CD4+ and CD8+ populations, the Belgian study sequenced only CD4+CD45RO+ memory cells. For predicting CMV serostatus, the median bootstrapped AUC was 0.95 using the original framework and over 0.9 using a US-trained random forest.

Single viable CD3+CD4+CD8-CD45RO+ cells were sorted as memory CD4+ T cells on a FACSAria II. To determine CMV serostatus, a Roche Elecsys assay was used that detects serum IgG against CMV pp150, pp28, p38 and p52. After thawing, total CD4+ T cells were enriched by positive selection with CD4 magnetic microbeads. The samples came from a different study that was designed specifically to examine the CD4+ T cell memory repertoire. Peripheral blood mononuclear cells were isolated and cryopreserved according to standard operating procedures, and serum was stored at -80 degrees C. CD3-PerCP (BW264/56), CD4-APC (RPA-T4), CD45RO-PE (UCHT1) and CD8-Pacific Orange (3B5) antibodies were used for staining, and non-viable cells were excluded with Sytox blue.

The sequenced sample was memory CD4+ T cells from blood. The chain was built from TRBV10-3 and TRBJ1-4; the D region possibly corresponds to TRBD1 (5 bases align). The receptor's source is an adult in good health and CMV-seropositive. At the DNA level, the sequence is TGTGCCATCAGTGCGGGGCCGGGGAAACTGTTTTTT. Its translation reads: CAISAGPGKLFF.